The 22 T cell receptor beta chains in this list originate from one sample, sequenced in a study of cytomegalovirus exposure and HLA in healthy donors (dated by TCRdb to the late 2010s). Receptors were amplified or captured by the immunoSEQ multiplex PCR assay. A mixture of 60 forward primers for TCR Vbeta segments and 13 reverse primers for TCR Jbeta segments was used in the multiplex PCR. TCRdb took this table from immuneACCESS and kept in-frame rearrangements with V and J called. Such tables lack part of the clones; where checked against another copy, unresolved V genes explain under half of the gap, and the rest is unexplained. The sample table lists about 45,000 clones, about 85% of them with a count of one. The ten largest clones represent around 8% of the sample. Input material: PBMCs. The receptor source for this set is a middle-aged woman in good health and CMV-seropositive.

This chain uses TRBV28 with TRBJ1-5; D may be TRBD1 (5 bases). V dropped 7 bases and J dropped 4 bases, with 26 bases sitting between them. This CDR3 has 18 residues. CDR1 and CDR2 from the germline V gene are MDHEN and SYDVKM. CDR3 DNA sequence: TGTGCCAGCAAACACACGGGGGGGGGAGGGAGGATGAATCAGCCCCAGCATTTT. It codes for CASKHTGGGGRMNQPQHF.

CDR3 protein: CASSFSFQDHGYTF. CDR3 nucleotides: TGTGCCAGCAGCTTCAGCTTTCAGGATCATGGCTACACCTTC. V and J are TRBV5-4 and TRBJ1-2; D gene unclear. Germline V gene sequence: CDR1 SGHNT, CDR2 YYREEE (reference sequence). The CDR3 runs to 14 residues. Trimming cost V 2 bases and J 6 bases, with 14 bases left between them.

The chain has TRBV12-5 and TRBJ2-3; no clear D. The CDR3 extends over 14 amino acids. V lost 2 bases and J lost 4, with 10 bases in between. Germline CDR1 reads LGHNT; CDR2 reads FRNRAP. CDR3 DNA sequence: TGTGCTAGTGGTTTGTTAAGAGGAGCAGATACGCAGTATTTT. This translates into CASGLLRGADTQYF.

J is TRBJ1-1 and V is TRBV19; D uncertain. V shed 6 bases and J shed 2 bases, with 4 bases lying between them. Germline-derived CDR1 and CDR2 are LNHDA and SQIVND (reference sequence). This CDR3 spans 11 amino acids. This chain's CDR3 is CASSQNTEAFF. The CDR3 nucleotides are TGTGCCAGTAGCCAAAACACTGAAGCTTTCTTT. The full variable domain, rest sourced from reference TRBV19 and TRBJ1-1, is DGGITQSPKYLFRKEGQNVTLSCEQNLNHDAMYWYRQDPGQGLRLIYYSQIVNDFQKGDIAEGYSVSREKKESFPLTVTSAQKNPTAFYLCASSQNTEAFFGQGTRLTVV.

The V and J genes are TRBV18 and TRBJ2-5; 8 bases agree with TRBD2. The J call is uncertain, as TRBJ2-7 better fits the DNA end. Germline lookup yields CDR1 KGHSH and CDR2 LQKENI. The CDR3 has 15 residues. The DNA for the CDR3 is TGTGCCAGCTCACCGACTAGCGCCAGCTCCTACGAGCAGTACTTC. Translated: CASSPTSASSYEQYF.

This clone was detected once. For the CDR3, the DNA is TGTGCCAGCAGCTTAGTGAGCGGAGTGGATACGCAGTATTTT. It specifies CASSLVSGVDTQYF. V is TRBV7-9 and J is TRBJ2-3; tentatively, D is TRBD2 (5 bases). Looked up from germline, CDR1 is SEHNR and CDR2 is FQNEAQ (reference sequence). Trimming took 1 base from V and 6 from J, leaving 11 bases between them. The CDR3 extends over 14 amino acids.

This clone came up once. This chain links TRBV5-1 with TRBJ2-5, with D maybe TRBD1 (6 bases). The CDR3 runs to 14 residues. CDR1 is SGHRS and CDR2 is YFSETQ in the germline V gene. Between the trimmed V and J ends, which lost 2 bases and 5 bases, there was a span of 13 bases. CDR3 DNA: TGCGCCAGCAGCTTAACAGGGCTTGGGGAGACCCAGTACTTC. Amino acids: CASSLTGLGETQYF.

The chain joins TRBV7-6 to TRBJ2-2, with TRBD1 matching 10 bases. Trimming took 5 bases from V and 5 from J; bases not matched to a gene: 8. In germline, CDR1 is SGHVS, CDR2 FNYEAQ. CDR3 length equals 16 residues. The CDR3 region has the DNA TGTGCCAGCAGCCCCACCGGGACAGGGGTGACCGGGGAGCTGTTTTTT. Translation gives CASSPTGTGVTGELFF.

The V and J genes are TRBV5-1 and TRBJ2-6, with TRBD2 identical over 7 bases. After removal of 6 bases from V and 0 bases from J, the junction contained 9 bases not matched to a gene. CDR1 and CDR2 (germline): SGHRS, YFSETQ. The CDR3 spans 17 residues. The CDR3 DNA reads TGCGCCAGCACTTTTGGGGGGGGAAACTCTGGGGCCAACGTCCTGACTTTC. Residues: CASTFGGGNSGANVLTF.

In its sample, this clone was seen once. The genes are TRBV2 and TRBJ2-5; D unresolved. Per the germline V gene, CDR1 is SNHLY and CDR2 is FYNNEI. V dropped 4 bases and J dropped 7 bases, with 4 bases sitting between them. The CDR3 length is 10 residues. The CDR3 DNA is TGTGCCAGCAGTGCCGTGACCCAGTACTTC. Amino acids: CASSAVTQYF. Based on the CDR3 plus reference TRBV2 and TRBJ2-5, the full variable domain is EPEVTQTPSHQVTQMGQEVILRCVPISNHLYFYWYRQILGQKVEFLVSFYNNEISEKSEIFDDQFSVERPDGSNFTLKIRSTKLEDSAMYFCASSAVTQYFGPGTRLLVL.

This clone was counted once. This sequence joins TRBV2 and TRBJ1-5; D unclear. Trimming stripped 6 bases from V and 0 bases from J, with 12 bases between. Germline CDR1 reads SNHLY; CDR2 reads FYNNEI. The CDR3 spans 15 residues. CDR3 residues: CASSSDGDSNQPQHF. CDR3 coding DNA: TGTGCCAGCAGCAGCGACGGTGATAGCAATCAGCCCCAGCATTTT.

The chain couples TRBV14 to TRBJ2-2, with 9 bases matching TRBD2. Looked up from germline, CDR1 is SGHDN and CDR2 is FVKESK. This CDR3 is 17 amino acids long. J was trimmed by 6 bases and V by 1 base; bases with no gene match: 9. CDR3 in amino acids: CASSQGVASGKSGELFF. The CDR3 nucleotides read TGTGCCAGCAGCCAAGGGGTGGCTAGCGGGAAATCCGGGGAGCTGTTTTTT.

The V and J genes are TRBV18 and TRBJ2-5; D gene uncertain. The better agreement between TRBJ2-7 and the DNA end casts doubt on the J call. CDR3 length equals 14 residues. Germline loops: CDR1 KGHSH, CDR2 LQKENI. The CDR3 spells CASSPQQVSYEQYF. In DNA, the CDR3 is TGTGCCAGCTCACCGCAGCAGGTCTCCTACGAGCAGTACTTC.

The rearrangement links TRBV11-2 to TRBJ2-7; tentatively, D is TRBD1 (5 bases). The CDR3 runs to 12 residues. Trimming shortened V by 6 bases and J by 5 bases, and 11 bases separated the two germline ends. Germline-derived CDR1 and CDR2 are SGHAT and FQNNGV. The DNA for the CDR3 is TGTGCCAGCAGAAGCCAGGGTAACGAGCAGTACTTC. It encodes CASRSQGNEQYF.

The chain combines TRBV28 with TRBJ2-7; 7 bases line up with TRBD1. This CDR3 has 15 residues. J was trimmed by 6 bases and V by 6 bases; bases with no gene match: 14. Germline V gene lookup returns CDR1 MDHEN and CDR2 SYDVKM. Here the CDR3 reads CASRPDRVGPGEQYF. The CDR3 DNA reads as TGTGCCAGCAGACCCGACAGGGTAGGTCCTGGCGAGCAGTACTTC.

The V gene is TRBV7-2, the J gene TRBJ2-5; 8 bases align to TRBD1. The junction had 10 bases not matched to a gene; V was cut back by 5 bases and J by 5 bases. In germline, CDR1 is SGHTA, CDR2 FQGNSA. This CDR3 region has 15 residues. CDR3 loop: CASSPQGAYSETQYF. The CDR3 coding sequence is TGTGCCAGCAGCCCGCAGGGGGCATACTCGGAGACCCAGTACTTC.

This clone has more than one count but fewer than ten. The J gene is TRBJ1-2, the V gene TRBV29-1; D is uncertain. The V gene's germline CDR1 is SQVTM and CDR2 ANQGSEA. This CDR3 comprises 11 residues. Trimming pared 4 bases from V and 10 bases from J, leaving 13 bases between. CDR3 region: CSVGQEIDYTF. The CDR3 DNA reads TGCAGCGTTGGTCAGGAAATCGACTACACCTTC.

The gene calls are TRBV2 and TRBJ2-3, with D possibly TRBD2 on 6 matching bases. The CDR3 runs to 14 residues. The V end was cut by 5 bases, the J end by 0 bases, with 9 bases between. CDR1 is SNHLY, CDR2 FYNNEI, per germline. The CDR3 DNA reads TGTGCCAGCAGTCGGGGGATGAGCACAGATACGCAGTATTTT. It is translated as CASSRGMSTDTQYF.

The rearrangement links TRBV27 to TRBJ2-3; 7 positions agree with TRBD1. J was trimmed by 2 bases and V by 7 bases; bases with no gene match: 6. The CDR3 length is 14 residues. Per the germline V gene, CDR1 is MNHEY and CDR2 is SMNVEV (reference sequence). The CDR3 loop is CASNRQGSTDTQYF. The CDR3 region has the DNA TGTGCCAGCAACCGACAGGGTTCCACAGATACGCAGTATTTT.

The V call is TRBV7-2, the J call TRBJ1-2; possible D gene TRBD1, 5 bases. This CDR3 region has 14 residues. The germline V and J ends were trimmed by 5 bases and 4 bases, with 14 bases remaining between them. Germline V gene data show CDR1 as SGHTA and CDR2 as FQGNSA. CDR3 in amino acids: CASSTLGHFYGYTF. CDR3 coding DNA: TGTGCCAGCAGCACCCTGGGGCACTTCTATGGCTACACCTTC.

This chain uses TRBV5-4 with TRBJ1-6; 8 bases agree with TRBD1. The CDR3 runs 14 residues. The J segment lost 7 bases and the V segment lost 4 bases, leaving 4 bases of the junction unmatched. Germline V gene data show CDR1 as SGHNT and CDR2 as YYREEE (reference sequence). CDR3 in amino acids: CASSPRDRNSPLHF. Written as DNA, the CDR3 is TGTGCCAGCAGCCCGCGGGACAGGAATTCACCCCTCCACTTT.

The chain links TRBV5-1 to TRBJ1-1, with 11 nucleotides matching TRBD1. The CDR3 is 13 residues long. J was trimmed by 10 bases and V by 0 bases; bases with no gene match: 2. CDR1 and CDR2 from the germline V gene are SGHRS and YFSETQ. The CDR3 loop is CASSLEGQGVAFF. The DNA for the CDR3 is TGCGCCAGCAGCTTGGAGGGACAGGGGGTAGCTTTCTTT.